A selection of T cell receptor beta chains follows, all from one sample in a study of cytomegalovirus exposure and HLA in healthy donors. Some clones are missing from TCRdb's copy, which holds only in-frame ones; the method was immunoSEQ multiplex PCR. This sample has about 120,000 clones, with 76% found just once. The sequencing input was PBMCs. These receptors all come from a woman aged 40 to 50 in good health and CMV-seropositive. The CDR3 runs from the conserved cysteine through the conserved F or W. The D gene is left open where the match is weak. Only part of the rows carry a size: once, few, many, or a class if the clone is expanded.

cdr3_nt: TGTGCCACCAGCAGAGATCCGGGGGGTTACGAGCAGTACTTC; cdr3_aa: CATSRDPGGYEQYF; clone_size: NA; j_call: TRBJ2-7; v_call: TRBV15; d_call: TRBD2
cdr3_nt: TGCGCCAGCAGCTTGGTGGGGGGGATCACAGATACGCAGTATTTT; cdr3_aa: CASSLVGGITDTQYF; clone_size: NA; j_call: TRBJ2-3; v_call: TRBV5-1; d_call: TRBD2
cdr3_nt: TGTGCCTGGACCCCTACAGTGAACACTGAAGCTTTCTTT; cdr3_aa: CAWTPTVNTEAFF; clone_size: NA; j_call: TRBJ1-1; v_call: TRBV30; d_call: NA
cdr3_nt: TGCGCCAGCAGCTTGGCGGGGCAGGGGAAGGGGTACGAGCAGTACTTC; cdr3_aa: CASSLAGQGKGYEQYF; clone_size: NA; j_call: TRBJ2-7; v_call: TRBV5-1; d_call: NA
cdr3_nt: TGTGCCATCAGTGCACAGGGTAAGGCATTGGATGGCTACACCTTC; cdr3_aa: CAISAQGKALDGYTF; clone_size: NA; j_call: TRBJ1-2; v_call: TRBV10-3; d_call: NA
cdr3_nt: TGTGCCAGCAGCTTATCCATCTATGGCTACACCTTC; cdr3_aa: CASSLSIYGYTF; clone_size: NA; j_call: TRBJ1-2; v_call: TRBV5-8; d_call: NA
cdr3_nt: TGTGCCTGGAGTGTTGACAGGGGCGACGAGCAGTACTTC; cdr3_aa: CAWSVDRGDEQYF; clone_size: NA; j_call: TRBJ2-7; v_call: TRBV30; d_call: TRBD1
cdr3_nt: TGTGCCAGCAGTGAAAGCGGGACAGGCCGATTTGGCTACACCTTC; cdr3_aa: CASSESGTGRFGYTF; clone_size: few; j_call: TRBJ1-2; v_call: TRBV6-1; d_call: TRBD1
cdr3_nt: TGCGCCAGCAGCTCCCCGGAGGGGGCCAACGAGCAGTACTTC; cdr3_aa: CASSSPEGANEQYF; clone_size: NA; j_call: TRBJ2-7; v_call: TRBV5-1; d_call: NA
cdr3_nt: TGTGCCAGTAGTATGATACAGGGGAACACTGAAGCTTTCTTT; cdr3_aa: CASSMIQGNTEAFF; clone_size: NA; j_call: TRBJ1-1; v_call: TRBV19; d_call: NA
cdr3_nt: TGTGCCAGCTCACCAGGTCTAGGCATAACTGAAGCTTTCTTT; cdr3_aa: CASSPGLGITEAFF; clone_size: NA; j_call: TRBJ1-1; v_call: TRBV18; d_call: NA
cdr3_nt: TGTGCCAGCAGCCCCCGGGGGAGGAGGGGCTACACCTTC; cdr3_aa: CASSPRGRRGYTF; clone_size: NA; j_call: TRBJ1-2; v_call: TRBV11-2; d_call: NA
cdr3_nt: TGTGCCAGCAGCCGGACAGGGACGATCCGCACAGATACGCAGTATTTT; cdr3_aa: CASSRTGTIRTDTQYF; clone_size: NA; j_call: TRBJ2-3; v_call: TRBV7-9; d_call: TRBD1
cdr3_nt: TGTGCCAGCTCAGGCCCAGGTTATGGCTACACCTTC; cdr3_aa: CASSGPGYGYTF; clone_size: NA; j_call: TRBJ1-2; v_call: TRBV18; d_call: NA
cdr3_nt: TGTGCCAGCAGTGATGGGGCGGAGAATTCACCCCTCCACTTT; cdr3_aa: CASSDGAENSPLHF; clone_size: NA; j_call: TRBJ1-6; v_call: TRBV6-4; d_call: NA
cdr3_nt: TGTGCCAGCAGTGGAAGGGACAGGAGTCAGCCCCAGCATTTT; cdr3_aa: CASSGRDRSQPQHF; clone_size: NA; j_call: TRBJ1-5; v_call: TRBV2; d_call: TRBD1
cdr3_nt: TGTGCCAGCAGTTTGGTTTCGACAGGGGAATACGAGCAGTACTTC; cdr3_aa: CASSLVSTGEYEQYF; clone_size: NA; j_call: TRBJ2-7; v_call: TRBV5-4; d_call: TRBD1
cdr3_nt: TGTGCCTGGAGTGTATCTAGCCGGAGTATTTATGGCTACACCTTC; cdr3_aa: CAWSVSSRSIYGYTF; clone_size: NA; j_call: TRBJ1-2; v_call: TRBV30; d_call: NA
cdr3_nt: TGTGCCAGCACCACGACGGGGGACACAGATACGCAGTATTTT; cdr3_aa: CASTTTGDTDTQYF; clone_size: NA; j_call: TRBJ2-3; v_call: TRBV6-5; d_call: NA
cdr3_nt: TGTGCCTGGAGTCCCGGAGCGGGGGCAAACATTCAGTACTTC; cdr3_aa: CAWSPGAGANIQYF; clone_size: NA; j_call: TRBJ2-4; v_call: TRBV30; d_call: TRBD2
cdr3_nt: TGTGCCAGCAGTTTTCCCGGTTTTATAGATACGCAGTATTTT; cdr3_aa: CASSFPGFIDTQYF; clone_size: medium-sized; j_call: TRBJ2-3; v_call: TRBV7-9; d_call: NA
cdr3_nt: TGTGCCAGCAGCACAGAGGGACAGGCCTACGAGCAGTACTTC; cdr3_aa: CASSTEGQAYEQYF; clone_size: few; j_call: TRBJ2-7; v_call: TRBV7-9; d_call: TRBD1
cdr3_nt: TGTGCCACCAGTTACTGGGTTGGACAGGGGGCGCCTGGCTACACCTTC; cdr3_aa: CATSYWVGQGAPGYTF; clone_size: NA; j_call: TRBJ1-2; v_call: TRBV6-5; d_call: TRBD1
cdr3_nt: TGTGCCTGGATGCCCCTACAGGGCAGAGAGACCCAGTACTTC; cdr3_aa: CAWMPLQGRETQYF; clone_size: NA; j_call: TRBJ2-5; v_call: TRBV30; d_call: NA
cdr3_nt: TGCGCCAGCAGCCCGGACAGGGCGGGCGGCAATGAGCAGTTCTTC; cdr3_aa: CASSPDRAGGNEQFF; clone_size: NA; j_call: TRBJ2-1; v_call: TRBV5-1; d_call: TRBD1
cdr3_nt: TGTGCCAGCAGAACAGGGTCCCTCGTGGATTCACCCCTCCACTTT; cdr3_aa: CASRTGSLVDSPLHF; clone_size: NA; j_call: TRBJ1-6; v_call: TRBV6-5; d_call: NA
cdr3_nt: TGTGCCAGCAGCTTGGTGAGGAGCGAGCAGTACTTC; cdr3_aa: CASSLVRSEQYF; clone_size: NA; j_call: TRBJ2-7; v_call: TRBV5-6; d_call: NA
cdr3_nt: TGTGCCAGCAGTTTACAGGGGGAGAACACTGAAGCTTTCTTT; cdr3_aa: CASSLQGENTEAFF; clone_size: NA; j_call: TRBJ1-1; v_call: TRBV27; d_call: TRBD1
cdr3_nt: TGTGCCAGCAGCTTTGGGGCTGGATTTTCCCAGCCCCAGCATTTT; cdr3_aa: CASSFGAGFSQPQHF; clone_size: NA; j_call: TRBJ1-5; v_call: TRBV5-8; d_call: NA
cdr3_nt: TGTGCCAGCACCCCCGGGGGAGCTCAACTGGAGACCCAGTACTTC; cdr3_aa: CASTPGGAQLETQYF; clone_size: NA; j_call: TRBJ2-5; v_call: TRBV5-4; d_call: NA
cdr3_nt: TGTGCCAGTTTAAGGTCCGGGATGGGGGAAAAACTGTTTTTT; cdr3_aa: CASLRSGMGEKLFF; clone_size: NA; j_call: TRBJ1-4; v_call: TRBV19; d_call: NA
cdr3_nt: TGTGCCAGCAGAGGACTAGTGGGCAAAAACATTCAGTACTTC; cdr3_aa: CASRGLVGKNIQYF; clone_size: NA; j_call: TRBJ2-4; v_call: TRBV2; d_call: TRBD2
cdr3_nt: TGTGCCAGCAGTTTAGCGGGGGGGGTTTGGGGGCCAAATAGGTATGGCTACACCTTC; cdr3_aa: CASSLAGGVWGPNRYGYTF; clone_size: NA; j_call: TRBJ1-2; v_call: TRBV28; d_call: NA
cdr3_nt: TGTGCCAGCAGCCCCGGGACAGGGAGAGATGGCTACACCTTC; cdr3_aa: CASSPGTGRDGYTF; clone_size: once; j_call: TRBJ1-2; v_call: TRBV7-2; d_call: TRBD1
cdr3_nt: TGTGCCACCAGCAGAGAACAGGGCGGCAATCAGCCCCAGCATTTT; cdr3_aa: CATSREQGGNQPQHF; clone_size: NA; j_call: TRBJ1-5; v_call: TRBV15; d_call: NA
cdr3_nt: TGTGCCAGTAGTATAGATCCGAGAGCCCCCACCTTC; cdr3_aa: CASSIDPRAPTF; clone_size: NA; j_call: TRBJ1-2; v_call: TRBV19; d_call: NA
cdr3_nt: TGTGCCAGCAGCTTCGGACTAGCCCCCACAGATACGCAGTATTTT; cdr3_aa: CASSFGLAPTDTQYF; clone_size: NA; j_call: TRBJ2-3; v_call: TRBV7-9; d_call: TRBD2
cdr3_nt: TGTGCCAGCAGCTTAGATTGGAGGAATTCACCCCTCCACTTT; cdr3_aa: CASSLDWRNSPLHF; clone_size: NA; j_call: TRBJ1-6; v_call: TRBV7-2; d_call: NA
cdr3_nt: TGTGCCTGGAGGAAAGGGGGTTCTGAAGCTTTCTTT; cdr3_aa: CAWRKGGSEAFF; clone_size: few; j_call: TRBJ1-1; v_call: TRBV30; d_call: NA
cdr3_nt: TGTGCCAGCAGCCCCTCTAGGAGCCTATCTGAGCAGTTCTTC; cdr3_aa: CASSPSRSLSEQFF; clone_size: NA; j_call: TRBJ2-1; v_call: TRBV7-2; d_call: NA
cdr3_nt: TGTGCCTCCACGGGTCGCAGGGTGACACCATTCTTCTACGAGCAGTACTTC; cdr3_aa: CASTGRRVTPFFYEQYF; clone_size: NA; j_call: TRBJ2-7; v_call: TRBV30; d_call: NA
cdr3_nt: TGTGCCACCAGCAGGACTAGCGGGGGGACCTACAATGAGCAGTTCTTC; cdr3_aa: CATSRTSGGTYNEQFF; clone_size: NA; j_call: TRBJ2-1; v_call: TRBV15; d_call: TRBD2
cdr3_nt: TGTGCCAGCAGCAGAGGGCAGGGGACCTCCTACGAGCAGTACTTC; cdr3_aa: CASSRGQGTSYEQYF; clone_size: NA; j_call: TRBJ2-7; v_call: TRBV7-3; d_call: NA